Listed below are T cell receptor beta chains from one sample, sequenced in a study of shared clonotypes between healthy human individuals. Clones were sequenced by immunoSEQ multiplex PCR, and TCRdb holds only the in-frame ones, with some missing. The table shows approximately 650,000 clones, with around 95% occurring only once. Sample: naive CD8+ T cells sorted from blood. Receptor source: a woman aged 25 to 39 in good health. Both conserved end residues are part of each CDR3. The D gene is left open where the match is weak. Some rows have no size entry. The others give once, few or many, or a class for an expanded clone.

V gene	clone size	J gene	D gene	CDR3 DNA	CDR3 protein
TRBV9	NA	TRBJ1-2	TRBD1	TGTGCCAGCAGCGTGAACGACAGGGATGACTATGGCTACACCTTC	CASSVNDRDDYGYTF
TRBV28	NA	TRBJ2-2	TRBD1	TGTGCCAGCAAGTCGGAAAGGGGACAGACTTACACCGGGGAGCTGTTTTTT	CASKSERGQTYTGELFF
TRBV25-1	NA	TRBJ1-4	NA	TGTGCCAGCACGAACGAAAATGAAAAACTGTTTTTT	CASTNENEKLFF
TRBV5-6	NA	TRBJ2-1	NA	TGTGCCAGCAGCCTACAAGGTGAGCAGTTCTTC	CASSLQGEQFF
TRBV2	NA	TRBJ2-3	TRBD2	TGTGCCAGCAGTGACCTAGCGGGAGGGTTTGGAGATACGCAGTATTTT	CASSDLAGGFGDTQYF
TRBV27	NA	TRBJ2-2	NA	TGTGCCAGCAGTTTTCAGGGGTGGGTGACCGGGGAGCTGTTTTTT	CASSFQGWVTGELFF
TRBV6-5	NA	TRBJ2-7	NA	TGTGCCAGCAGTCCATCGGACGGTTCCTACGAGCAGTACTTC	CASSPSDGSYEQYF
TRBV27	NA	TRBJ2-1	NA	TGTGCCAGCAGAAGCGGGACATACTCCTACAATGAGCAGTTCTTC	CASRSGTYSYNEQFF
TRBV27	once	TRBJ1-5	NA	TGTGCCAGCAGTTCGGGTATTCAGCCCCAGCATTTT	CASSSGIQPQHF
TRBV7-2	NA	TRBJ1-1	NA	TGTGCCAGCAGCCTCAGAGTGGGGAACACTGAAGCTTTCTTT	CASSLRVGNTEAFF
TRBV29-1	NA	TRBJ2-1	NA	TGCAGCGTTGACAGGATAGGGGTAGGATCCTACAATGAGCAGTTCTTC	CSVDRIGVGSYNEQFF
TRBV19	NA	TRBJ2-7	TRBD1	TGTGCCAGTAGTGCACAGGGGTACGAGCAGTACTTC	CASSAQGYEQYF
TRBV14	NA	TRBJ2-3	NA	TGTGCCAGCAGCCAAATGCGGCTGGCGGAGAGAGCAGATACGCAGTATTTT	CASSQMRLAERADTQYF
TRBV5-4	once	TRBJ2-7	NA	TGTGCCAGCAGCTTGGGTCTTGAGCAGTACTTC	CASSLGLEQYF
TRBV5-4	NA	TRBJ1-1	NA	TGTGCCAGCAGCGCCTTTGACACTGAAGCTTTCTTT	CASSAFDTEAFF
TRBV5-4	NA	TRBJ2-7	TRBD1	TGTGCCAGCAGCTCCACAGGGGTTGGCTACGAGCAGTACTTC	CASSSTGVGYEQYF
TRBV28	NA	TRBJ1-2	NA	TGTGCCATCCCAGGGAGGACGGGCTATGGCTACACCTTC	CAIPGRTGYGYTF
TRBV5-1	NA	TRBJ2-1	TRBD2	TGCGCCAGCAGCTACCCGACTAGCGGCCGATACAATGAGCAGTTCTTC	CASSYPTSGRYNEQFF
TRBV28	NA	TRBJ2-5	NA	TGTGCCAGCAGTTTATTAAGCAGGGCAGTGTTATTGGAGCAGTACTTC	CASSLLSRAVLLEQYF
TRBV29-1	NA	TRBJ1-3	NA	TGCAGCGTTGGGACTTCCTCTGGAAACACCATATATTTT	CSVGTSSGNTIYF
TRBV4-1	NA	TRBJ1-4	TRBD1	TGCGCCAGCAGCCAACTAGGGACAGGGTTCGGAAAACTGTTTTTT	CASSQLGTGFGKLFF
TRBV28	once	TRBJ2-1	NA	TGTGCCAGCAGGGACTGGATGGTCCCGGACAATGAGCAGTTCTTC	CASRDWMVPDNEQFF
TRBV27	NA	TRBJ1-5	NA	TGTGCCAGCAGTTTAGCGGCCCAGGACAATCAGCCCCAGCATTTT	CASSLAAQDNQPQHF
TRBV5-1	NA	TRBJ2-1	TRBD2	TGCGCCAGCAGTTCCAGCGGGAGCTCCTACAATGAGCAGTTCTTC	CASSSSGSSYNEQFF
TRBV19	NA	TRBJ2-7	TRBD1	TGTGCCAGTAGTATAGGACAGGGGCGGTACGAGCAGTACTTC	CASSIGQGRYEQYF
TRBV4-1	NA	TRBJ2-1	TRBD2	TGCGCCAGCAGCCAAGTCCCGGGACTAGCGGGAGGTCTGAATGAGCAGTTCTTC	CASSQVPGLAGGLNEQFF
TRBV27	NA	TRBJ2-2	TRBD2	TGTGCCAGCAGTTTATTAGCGGGAGTGAACACCGGGGAGCTGTTTTTT	CASSLLAGVNTGELFF
TRBV9	once	TRBJ2-7	NA	TGTGCCAGCAGCATTGGGGCGGGCGAATCCTACGAGCAGTACTTC	CASSIGAGESYEQYF
TRBV19	NA	TRBJ2-5	NA	TGTGCCAGTAGTTGGGACTTCCAAGAGACCCAGTACTTC	CASSWDFQETQYF
TRBV29-1	NA	TRBJ2-1	TRBD2	TGCAGCGTTGTAGCGGGGGAATATTTAAAGCAGTTCTTC	CSVVAGEYLKQFF
TRBV21-1	once	TRBJ2-5	NA	TGTGCCAGCAGCCCAAAAGATCGAAAAGGACAGGGGAGGGAGACCCAGTACTTC	CASSPKDRKGQGRETQYF
TRBV5-6	NA	TRBJ2-1	TRBD1	TGTGCCAGCGGGACAGGGGGTCCCCTCTCCTACAATGAGCAGTTCTTC	CASGTGGPLSYNEQFF
TRBV7-9	few	TRBJ1-4	NA	TGTGCCAGCAGCTCCCCTTTAGGGGATGAAAAACTGTTTTTT	CASSSPLGDEKLFF
TRBV28	NA	TRBJ2-7	NA	TGTGCCAGCAGTTTAATGGAGTCACGACCCTACGAGCAGTACTTC	CASSLMESRPYEQYF
TRBV28	NA	TRBJ1-1	NA	TGTGCCAGCAGTTTACCCACGGAAGGGTGGAATAGCCATGAAGCTTTCTTT	CASSLPTEGWNSHEAFF
TRBV27	NA	TRBJ1-5	TRBD1	TGTGCCAGCAGTCTGGGACAGGGAATGGGTGAGCCCCAGCATTTT	CASSLGQGMGEPQHF
TRBV4-2	NA	TRBJ2-7	TRBD2	TGTGCCAGCAGCCGGGGGCTAGCGGGCTCCTACGAGCAGTACTTC	CASSRGLAGSYEQYF
TRBV7-9	NA	TRBJ2-1	NA	TGTGCCAGCAGCCTAAACTACAATGAGCAGTTCTTC	CASSLNYNEQFF
TRBV27	NA	TRBJ2-1	TRBD1	TGTGCCAGCAGTTTATCCACACAACCTCCGGGACAGTGGATTCATTTCTTC	CASSLSTQPPGQWIHFF
TRBV12-5	NA	TRBJ2-3	TRBD1	TGTGCTAGTGGTTTCGGACAGGGCACAGATACGCAGTATTTT	CASGFGQGTDTQYF
TRBV25-1	NA	TRBJ1-1	NA	TGTGCCAGCAGTGAACAGGGTAACACTGAAGCTTTCTTT	CASSEQGNTEAFF
TRBV28	NA	TRBJ2-7	TRBD2	TGTGCCAGCAGTCCCGGGGTAGCGGGAGGCTTGTCCTACGAGCAGTACTTC	CASSPGVAGGLSYEQYF
TRBV5-1	NA	TRBJ2-1	NA	TGCGCCAGCAGCCCGGAGGGATCAGCCTACAATGAGCAGTTCTTC	CASSPEGSAYNEQFF
TRBV19	NA	TRBJ2-5	NA	TGTGCCAGTAGTATGAGGTACAGTTCGCTCCAAGAGACCCAGTACTTC	CASSMRYSSLQETQYF
TRBV5-6	NA	TRBJ1-2	TRBD1	TGTGCCAGCAGCCCCGGGGACAGTAACTATGGCTACACCTTC	CASSPGDSNYGYTF
TRBV5-6	NA	TRBJ2-2	TRBD2	TGTGCCAGCACGGGGTGGCGGGAGGACGGTACCGGGGAGCTGTTTTTT	CASTGWREDGTGELFF
TRBV5-6	NA	TRBJ2-7	TRBD2	TGTGCCAGCAGTTCAGCGGGAACCTACGAGCAGTACTTC	CASSSAGTYEQYF
TRBV9	NA	TRBJ2-7	NA	TGTGCCAGCAGCGTAGAGGGGTCGTCCTACGAGCAGTACTTC	CASSVEGSSYEQYF
TRBV5-1	NA	TRBJ1-2	TRBD1	TGCGCCAGCAGCTTGGAGACAGGGGCCCATGGCTACACCTTC	CASSLETGAHGYTF
TRBV28	NA	TRBJ2-7	NA	TGTGCCAGCAGTGATCCCGGGCCCCACTTCTACGAGCAGTACTTC	CASSDPGPHFYEQYF
TRBV11-1	NA	TRBJ2-1	NA	TGTGCCAGCAGCTCCCGGCTGGAGAGCTCCTACAATGAGCAGTTCTTC	CASSSRLESSYNEQFF
TRBV11-2	NA	TRBJ2-3	TRBD2	TGTGCCAGCAGCTTTCTGACTAGCGCATCTAGCACAGATACGCAGTATTTT	CASSFLTSASSTDTQYF
TRBV6-1	once	TRBJ2-5	TRBD2	TGTGCCAGCTCCGGTGGGGGGGAAGAGACCCAGTACTTC	CASSGGGEETQYF
TRBV19	NA	TRBJ2-1	NA	TGTGCCAGTAGTATAGATGGGCACAATGAGCAGTTCTTC	CASSIDGHNEQFF
TRBV7-9	NA	TRBJ2-3	TRBD2	TGTGCCAGCAGCCTGCTATCCGTAGCGGGAGCGGGCACAGATACGCAGTATTTT	CASSLLSVAGAGTDTQYF
TRBV5-6	NA	TRBJ1-2	TRBD1	TGTGCCAGCAGCCCCGGGACAGGGATTAACTATGGCTACACCTTC	CASSPGTGINYGYTF
TRBV27	NA	TRBJ2-7	NA	TGTGCCAGTGGGTCTACCTACGAGCAGTACTTC	CASGSTYEQYF
TRBV2	NA	TRBJ1-2	NA	TGTGCCAGCAGTCCACGGGACTCACGCTATGGCTACACCTTC	CASSPRDSRYGYTF
TRBV27	once	TRBJ2-7	NA	TGTGCCAGCAGTTCAGACTTGGGGCAGACTTACGAGCAGTACTTC	CASSSDLGQTYEQYF
TRBV13	NA	TRBJ2-7	NA	TGTGCCAGCAGCTTAGAGGGCTACGAGCAGTACTTC	CASSLEGYEQYF